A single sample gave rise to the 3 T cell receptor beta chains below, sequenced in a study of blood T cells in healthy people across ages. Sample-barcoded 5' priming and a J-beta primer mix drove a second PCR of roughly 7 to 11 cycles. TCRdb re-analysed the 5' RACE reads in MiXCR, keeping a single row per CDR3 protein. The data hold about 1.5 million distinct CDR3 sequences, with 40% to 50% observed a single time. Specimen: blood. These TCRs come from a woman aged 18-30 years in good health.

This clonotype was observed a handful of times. CDR3 amino acids: CASRGASGPNEQFF. CDR3 coding DNA: TGTGCCAGCAGGGGGGCTAGCGGGCCTAATGAGCAGTTCTTC. This chain links TRBV6-6 with TRBJ2-1; 8 nucleotides match TRBD2. The ends lost 6 bases at V and 7 bases at J; junction bases unmatched: 8. This CDR3 is 14 amino acids long. The V gene's germline CDR1 is MNHNY and CDR2 SVGAGI (reference sequence).

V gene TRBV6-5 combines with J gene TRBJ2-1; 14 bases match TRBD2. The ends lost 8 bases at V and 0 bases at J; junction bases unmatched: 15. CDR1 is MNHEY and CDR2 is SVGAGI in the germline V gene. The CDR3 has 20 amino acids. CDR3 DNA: TGTGCCAGCGTTCTCACGGGACTAGCGGGAGCGCCGAGCTCCTACAATGAGCAGTTCTTC. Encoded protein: CASVLTGLAGAPSSYNEQFF.

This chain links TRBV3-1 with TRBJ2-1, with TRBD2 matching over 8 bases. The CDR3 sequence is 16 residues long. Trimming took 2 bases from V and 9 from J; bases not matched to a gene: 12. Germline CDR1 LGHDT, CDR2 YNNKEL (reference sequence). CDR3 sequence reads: CASSQTAGGPKGEQFF. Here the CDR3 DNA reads TGTGCCAGCAGCCAAACTGCGGGAGGCCCAAAGGGTGAGCAGTTCTTC.